This TCR beta chain derives from a study of T-cell memory formation after mild COVID-19. About the research overall: TCR clusters largely stayed donor specific. Findings and limits, study-wide: Pre-infection memory contained some responding clones, which suggested that cross-reactive memory had joined.

This CDR3 contains 14 residues. Germline V gene lookup returns CDR1 DFQATT and CDR2 SNEGSKA (reference sequence). The V segment lost 1 base and the J segment 0 bases; nucleotides outside the gene matches: 1. Details on this clonotype: Its antigen is unknown.

TCRdb re-called the 5' RACE reads with MiXCR, one entry per CDR3 protein. The data contain hundreds of thousands of distinct CDR3 sequences, 20% of them seen just once; the ten biggest clones take up 21%. The sample consisted of PBMCs or a T cell subset sorted from them (not recorded which). The rearrangement joins TRBV20-1 to TRBJ2-7; 9 bases are shared with TRBD2. The sequence derives from a young man who had mild COVID-19 (a few samples of this study predate the infection). Cell type and time point are not known. CDR3 loop: CSARGGGASYEQYF. As DNA, the CDR3 is TGCAGTGCTAGAGGCGGGGGGGCCTCCTACGAGCAGTACTTC.